What follows are 31 T cell receptor beta chains derived from one specimen sequenced in a study of HIV-infected patients and healthy controls. About 500 ng RNA was reverse transcribed with alpha and beta constant-region primers. Alpha and beta chain libraries were made separately by chain-specific third strand synthesis with multiplexing indices. TCRdb reprocessed the 5' RACE reads with MiXCR, giving one entry per CDR3 protein. In the table there are approximately 8,500 distinct CDR3 sequences, roughly 6.1% of which are singletons. The repertoire came from unfractionated whole blood and reflected all unsorted peripheral T cells. The sequencing used blood, collected before antiretroviral therapy. All receptors come from an adult with HIV infection.

By sample fraction, this clonotype is medium-sized. This rearrangement joins TRBV7-3 to TRBJ1-1; 7 bases are a match to TRBD1. The CDR3 is 15 residues long. CDR1 is SGHTA and CDR2 is FQGTGA in the germline V gene. J gave up 0 bases and V 6 bases, and 7 bases lay outside the gene matches. CDR3 sequence: CASRYSGQMNTEAFF. The CDR3 DNA sequence: TGTGCCAGCAGATATTCGGGACAGATGAACACTGAAGCTTTCTTT. Looking up the rest from reference TRBV7-3 and TRBJ1-1 gives the full variable domain: GAGVSQTPSNKVTEKGKYVELRCDPISGHTALYWYRQSLGQGPEFLIYFQGTGAADDSGLPNDRFFAVRPEGSVSTLKIQRTERGDSAVYLCASRYSGQMNTEAFFGQGTRLTVV.

This clonotype was counted ten times or more. This chain joins TRBV6-5 and TRBJ2-7; D not certain. Trimming pared 6 bases from V and 0 bases from J, leaving 24 bases between. CDR3 length: 18 amino acids. CDR1 is MNHEY, CDR2 SVGAGI, per germline. For the CDR3, the DNA is TGTGCCAGCAGCCCCCGGCCTGTGGACGGTTCCAGCTCCTACGAGCAGTACGTC. It specifies CASSPRPVDGSSSYEQYV.

This clonotype has at least ten counts. The V and J genes are TRBV9 and TRBJ2-3, with no clear D. CDR1 and CDR2 from the germline V gene are SGDLS and YYNGEE. CDR3 size: 16 residues. Trimming removed 2 bases at V and 2 bases at J, with 15 bases between. The CDR3 DNA follows: TGTGCCAGCAGCGTCACCGGAAACCTGAACACAGATACGCAGTATTTT. Its protein product is CASSVTGNLNTDTQYF.

This clonotype was counted ten times or more. The chain joins TRBV4-3 to TRBJ2-3; unclear D gene. CDR1 and CDR2 (germline): LGHNA, YSLEER. The CDR3 contains 14 residues. Trimming took 1 base from V and 1 from J, leaving 6 bases between them. CDR3 bases: TGCGCCAGCAGCCAAGGGGGTGGCACAGATACGCAGTATTTT. Its protein is CASSQGGGTDTQYF.

This clonotype is medium-sized in the sample. The chain links TRBV12-3 or TRBV12-4 to TRBJ1-1; D is undetermined. The CDR3 spans 11 residues. Deletions cut 7 bases from V and 8 bases from J, with 11 bases between. Written as DNA, the CDR3 is TGTGCCAGCAAGTCCAGAGAAGAAGCTTTCTTT. Amino acids: CASKSREEAFF.

This clonotype was recorded at least ten times. The chain recombines TRBV19 with TRBJ2-1; possible D gene TRBD1, 5 bases. The CDR3 spans 14 residues. The ends were cut back, 2 bases at V and 6 bases at J, with 11 bases in the middle. Germline V CDR1 and CDR2: LNHDA, SQIVND (reference sequence). Here the CDR3 DNA reads TGTGCCAGTAGTATACCCCAGGGCCTCAATGAGCAGTTCTTC. Its protein product is CASSIPQGLNEQFF. Filled out from reference TRBV19 and TRBJ2-1, the complete variable domain reads DGGITQSPKYLFRKEGQNVTLSCEQNLNHDAMYWYRQDPGQGLRLIYYSQIVNDFQKGDIAEGYSVSREKKESFPLTVTSAQKNPTAFYLCASSIPQGLNEQFFGPGTRLTVL.

This clonotype has ten or more counts. The V call is TRBV29-1, the J call TRBJ1-1; 7 positions agree with TRBD1. CDR1 and CDR2 from the germline V gene are SQVTM and ANQGSEA. The CDR3 has 14 residues. Trimming cost V 8 bases and J 3 bases; bases outside gene matches: 12. The DNA of the CDR3 is TGCAGCACCTCTAAGGGGGCATTGGACACTGAAGCTTTCTTT. Its protein is CSTSKGALDTEAFF. Combining the CDR3 with reference TRBV29-1 and TRBJ1-1 gives the whole variable domain SAVISQKPSRDICQRGTSLTIQCQVDSQVTMMFWYRQQPGQSLTLIATANQGSEATYESGFVIDKFPISRPNLTFSTLTVSNMSPEDSSIYLCSTSKGALDTEAFFGQGTRLTVV.

This clonotype was recorded many times. This chain links TRBV6-6 with TRBJ2-7; no firm D call. The CDR3 runs 12 residues. Germline CDR1 and CDR2: MNHNY and SVGAGI (reference sequence). The V gene lost 0 bases and the J gene lost 6 bases, with 6 bases spanning the gap. The CDR3 DNA reads as TGTGCCAGCAGTTACTCACCACCCGAGCAGTACTTC. Protein sequence: CASSYSPPEQYF.

This clonotype was observed many times. The chain has TRBV10-1 and TRBJ2-2; D may be TRBD2 (5 bases). The germline V gene has CDR1 WNHNN and CDR2 SYGVQD (reference sequence). The length of the CDR3 is 15 residues. Trimming shortened V by 3 bases and J by 7 bases, and 15 bases separated the two germline ends. The CDR3 DNA reads TGCGCCAGCAGTGATGTCGGGGAAGGAAACGGGGAGCTGTTTTTT. Its translation: CASSDVGEGNGELFF.

This clonotype occurred many times. CDR3 protein: CATSRGSGQGNIQYF. In nucleotides, the CDR3 is TGTGCCACCAGCAGGGGTTCGGGACAGGGGAACATTCAGTACTTC. The chain uses TRBV15 and TRBJ2-4, with 10 bases aligning to TRBD1. V shed 3 bases, J shed 7 bases, and the junction held 6 bases outside the gene matches. The CDR3 runs to 15 residues. CDR1 and CDR2 from the germline V gene are LNHNV and YYDKDF (reference sequence).

The chain uses TRBV12-3 or TRBV12-4 and TRBJ2-7, with D perhaps assigned TRBD1 or TRBD2 (5 bases each). V was cut by 7 bases and J by 1 base, with 14 bases left in between. The CDR3 loop spans 14 amino acids. The CDR3 reads CASTSRGGSYEQYF. The CDR3 nucleotides read TGTGCCAGCACCTCCCGGGGCGGATCCTACGAGCAGTACTTC.

Relative to its sample, this clonotype is medium-sized. The J gene is TRBJ2-7, the V gene TRBV6-7, with D hard to call. TRBV6-7 is flagged as an ORF with uncertain function. The ends were cut back, 4 bases at V and 0 bases at J, with 4 bases in the middle. This CDR3 comprises 12 residues. The CDR3 region has the DNA TGTGCCAGCAGTTCTTACTCCTACGAGCAGTACGTC. It is translated as CASSSYSYEQYV.

This chain joins TRBV7-9 and TRBJ1-5, with 8 bases aligning to TRBD1. V was clipped by 4 bases and J by 3 bases; unmatched bases: 8. The CDR3 is 16 residues long. The germline CDR1 and CDR2 sequences are SEHNR and FQNEAQ (reference sequence). Here the CDR3 reads CASSYWTGLNNQPQHF. CDR3 nucleotide sequence: TGTGCCAGCAGCTACTGGACAGGGTTGAACAATCAGCCCCAGCATTTT.

The gene calls are TRBV9 and TRBJ1-2; maybe TRBD1 (5 bases). Germline loops: CDR1 SGDLS, CDR2 YYNGEE. V was clipped by 8 bases and J by 6 bases, with 23 bases between them. The CDR3 sequence is 15 residues long. The CDR3 here is CASHYITREFNGYTF. In DNA form, the CDR3 reads TGTGCCAGTCACTACATTACCAGGGAGTTCAATGGCTACACCTTC.

There are many counts of this clonotype. The chain carries TRBV7-9 and TRBJ1-2, with 11 nucleotides matching TRBD1. The CDR3 covers 17 residues. The trim removed 7 bases at V and 4 bases at J, leaving 14 bases unmatched. Germline-derived CDR1 and CDR2 are SEHNR and FQNEAQ (reference sequence). The CDR3 is CASTLPRGQGAAYGYTF. In DNA, the CDR3 is TGTGCCAGCACCCTCCCCCGAGGACAGGGGGCGGCCTATGGCTACACCTTC.

A few counts support this clonotype. The rearrangement joins TRBV20-1 to TRBJ1-1; D uncertain. Trimming left V 5 bases short and J 5 bases short, with 21 bases between. The CDR3 sequence is 15 residues long. Germline V gene lookup returns CDR1 DFQATT and CDR2 SNEGSKA (reference sequence). The CDR3 DNA reads as TGCAGTGCTCGATCGGGGTCAGGAGCGGAGACTGAAGCTTTCTTT. Translation gives CSARSGSGAETEAFF.

This clonotype was detected many times. The chain combines TRBV7-8 with TRBJ1-5; D is unresolved. The CDR3 totals 14 residues. CDR1 and CDR2 from the germline V gene are SGHVS and FQNEAQ. Trimming removed 7 bases at V and 0 bases at J, with 10 bases between. CDR3 sequence reads: CASKTEYSNQPQHF. The CDR3 nucleotides are TGTGCCAGCAAGACCGAGTATAGCAATCAGCCCCAGCATTTT.

In this sample, this clonotype turned up many times. In nucleotides, the CDR3 is TGTGCCAGCAGCCCGGACTTAGGCGTCTACGAGCAGTACTTC. It specifies CASSPDLGVYEQYF. The J gene is TRBJ2-7, the V gene TRBV7-6; a weak D match, TRBD2 (5 bases). The V gene lost 5 bases and the J gene lost 3 bases, with 14 bases spanning the gap. Germline loops: CDR1 SGHVS, CDR2 FNYEAQ. This CDR3 is built from 14 residues.

Within the sample, this clonotype is medium-sized (0.01 to 0.1%). One end of the junction does not line up with germline, which may come from a read error. The V gene is TRBV2, the J gene TRBJ2-3; D may be TRBD1 (6 bases). This CDR3 is built from 14 residues. CDR1 is SNHLY, CDR2 FYNNEI, per germline. In nucleotides, the CDR3 is TGTGCCAGCAGGGCCAGGGGCTTGTACGAACGATTCAAGTTT. It encodes CASRARGLYERFKF.

Ten or more counts support this clonotype. The chain joins TRBV25-1 to TRBJ1-1, with a weak D call TRBD1 (5 bases). CDR1 is MGHDK and CDR2 is SYGVNS in the germline V gene. V lost 2 bases to trimming and J lost 4 bases, with 26 bases between them. The CDR3 runs to 19 residues. CDR3 sequence: CASSEGIGGEGPSGTEAFF. CDR3 sequence (DNA): TGTGCCAGCAGTGAAGGGATCGGGGGAGAGGGCCCGTCGGGCACTGAAGCTTTCTTT.

This clonotype was seen many times. The chain has TRBV6-6 and TRBJ2-5, with D unresolved. The CDR3 sequence is 15 residues long. Germline CDR1 and CDR2: MNHNY and SVGAGI (reference sequence). The V and J ends lost 5 bases and 4 bases respectively, with 17 bases between them. For the CDR3, the DNA is TGTGCCAGCAGTCATGGACGGAAATGGGGAGAGACCCAGTACTTC. Translating gives CASSHGRKWGETQYF.

By share of the sample, this clonotype is medium-sized. The chain uses TRBV2 and TRBJ2-5; TRBD1 is a possible D gene (5 bases). Germline V gene sequence: CDR1 SNHLY, CDR2 FYNNEI. With 7 bases removed from V and 5 bases from J, the gap between germline ends came to 14 bases. This CDR3 contains 13 residues. CDR3: CASTTQGYETQYF. The CDR3 DNA reads TGTGCCAGCACTACTCAGGGATACGAGACCCAGTACTTC. Supplemented by reference TRBV2 and TRBJ2-5, the full variable domain reads EPEVTQTPSHQVTQMGQEVILRCVPISNHLYFYWYRQILGQKVEFLVSFYNNEISEKSEIFDDQFSVERPDGSNFTLKIRSTKLEDSAMYFCASTTQGYETQYFGPGTRLLVL.

This clonotype was seen at least ten times. V gene TRBV4-1 combines with J gene TRBJ1-2; 10 bases fit TRBD1. CDR3 length equals 16 residues. Germline V gene lookup returns CDR1 MGHRA and CDR2 YSYEKL. The V segment lost 3 bases and the J segment 4 bases; nucleotides outside the gene matches: 8. In DNA form, the CDR3 reads TGCGCCAGCAGCCAGACCCGGGACAGGGGCTTCTATGGCTACACCTTC. It is translated as CASSQTRDRGFYGYTF.

In this sample, this clonotype turned up many times. V and J are TRBV11-2 and TRBJ1-6; no definite D call. Trimming stripped 3 bases from V and 5 bases from J, with 11 bases between. Germline V CDR1 and CDR2: SGHAT, FQNNGV. This CDR3 region has 15 residues. The CDR3 protein is CASSFTRTDNSPLHF. CDR3 nucleotides: TGTGCCAGCAGCTTTACGCGGACCGATAATTCACCCCTCCACTTT.

CDR3 sequence reads: CASSKDGVTEAFF. Here the CDR3 DNA reads TGTGCCAGTAGTAAAGATGGCGTCACTGAAGCTTTCTTT. The rearrangement links TRBV19 to TRBJ1-1, with no clear D. V was cut by 4 bases and J by 4 bases, with 10 bases left in between. Germline CDR1 is LNHDA and CDR2 is SQIVND (reference sequence). The CDR3 runs to 13 residues.

Judged by abundance, this clonotype is medium-sized. The V and J genes are TRBV10-3 and TRBJ2-3; D might be TRBD2 (6 bases). Between the trimmed V and J ends, which lost 6 bases and 0 bases, there was a span of 13 bases. CDR1 is ENHRY and CDR2 is SYGVKD in the germline V gene. CDR3 length: 15 residues. CDR3 nucleotide sequence: TGTGCCATCAGCCCCGGGACTCATAGCACAGATACGCAGTATTTT. Translation: CAISPGTHSTDTQYF.

This clonotype was seen ten or more times. The V and J genes are TRBV6-6 and TRBJ2-7, with 10 positions matching TRBD1. The CDR3 loop spans 16 amino acids. The V segment lost 5 bases and the J segment 6 bases; nucleotides outside the gene matches: 13. Germline V CDR1 and CDR2: MNHNY, SVGAGI (reference sequence). Here the CDR3 reads CASSLNPGQGLSEQYF. The CDR3 bases are TGTGCCAGCAGTCTAAACCCGGGACAGGGGTTAAGCGAGCAGTACTTC.

The sample holds many counts of this clonotype. This chain joins TRBV2 and TRBJ2-7; possible D gene TRBD2, 7 bases. Germline V gives CDR1 SNHLY, CDR2 FYNNEI. There are 16 residues in the CDR3. V lost 3 bases and J 0 bases, leaving 15 bases between the germline ends. The CDR3 protein is CASSERGPDISYEQYF. The CDR3, as DNA: TGTGCCAGCAGTGAGCGGGGGCCTGACATCTCCTACGAGCAGTACTTC.

This clonotype is labeled as medium-sized (0.01 to 0.1%). CDR3 in amino acids: CASSQSRDGTQYF. CDR3 bases: TGCGCCAGCAGCCAAAGCCGGGACGGCACGCAGTATTTT. The gene calls are TRBV4-1 and TRBJ2-3, with D possibly being TRBD1 or TRBD2 (5 bases each). The CDR3 has 13 amino acids. V was clipped by 2 bases and J by 9 bases, with 12 bases between them. Germline V lookup: CDR1 MGHRA, CDR2 YSYEKL.

This clonotype is labeled medium-sized. The CDR3 loop is CAISEPRNLAMMNTGELFF. The CDR3 DNA reads TGTGCCATCAGTGAGCCGAGGAATCTGGCTATGATGAACACCGGGGAGCTGTTTTTT. The V and J genes are TRBV10-3 and TRBJ2-2; D unresolved. The CDR3 runs to 19 residues. Deletions cut 2 bases from V and 1 base from J, with 20 bases between. Germline lookup yields CDR1 ENHRY and CDR2 SYGVKD.

This clonotype is medium-sized. The CDR3 protein is CASSLNGGGGALETQYF. CDR3 in DNA: TGCGCCAGCAGCTTGAACGGCGGCGGGGGGGCTTTAGAGACCCAGTACTTC. The chain couples TRBV5-1 to TRBJ2-5; 9 nucleotides match TRBD2. The CDR3 extends over 17 amino acids. Losses at the gene ends were 1 base for V and 4 bases for J; bases not matched to a gene: 11. Germline-derived CDR1 and CDR2 are SGHRS and YFSETQ.